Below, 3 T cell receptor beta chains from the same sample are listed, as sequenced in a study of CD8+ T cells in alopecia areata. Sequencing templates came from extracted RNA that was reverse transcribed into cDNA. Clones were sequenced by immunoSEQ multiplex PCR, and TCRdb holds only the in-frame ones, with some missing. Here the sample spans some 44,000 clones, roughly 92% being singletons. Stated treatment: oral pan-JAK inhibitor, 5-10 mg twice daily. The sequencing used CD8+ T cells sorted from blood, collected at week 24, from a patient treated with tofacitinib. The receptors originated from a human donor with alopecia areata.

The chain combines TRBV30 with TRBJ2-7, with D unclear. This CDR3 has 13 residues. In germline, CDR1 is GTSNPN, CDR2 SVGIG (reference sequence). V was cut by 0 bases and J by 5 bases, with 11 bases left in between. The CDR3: CAWSVTARNEQYF. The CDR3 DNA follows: TGTGCCTGGAGTGTGACGGCCCGAAACGAGCAGTACTTC.

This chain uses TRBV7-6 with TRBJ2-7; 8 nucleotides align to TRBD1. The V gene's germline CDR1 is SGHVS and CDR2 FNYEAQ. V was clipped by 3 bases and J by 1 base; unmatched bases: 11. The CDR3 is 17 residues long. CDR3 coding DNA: TGTGCCAGCAGCTTGGAAAACTTTACAGGGGGGTCCTACGAGCAGTACTTC. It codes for CASSLENFTGGSYEQYF. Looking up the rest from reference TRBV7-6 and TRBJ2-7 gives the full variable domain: GAGVSQSPRYKVTKRGQDVALRCDPISGHVSLYWYRQALGQGPEFLTYFNYEAQQDKSGLPNDRFSAERPEGSISTLTIQRTEQRDSAMYRCASSLENFTGGSYEQYFGPGTRLTVT.

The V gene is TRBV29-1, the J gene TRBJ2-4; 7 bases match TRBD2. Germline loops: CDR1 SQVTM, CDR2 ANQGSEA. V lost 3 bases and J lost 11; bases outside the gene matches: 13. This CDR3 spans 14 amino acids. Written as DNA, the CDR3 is TGCAGCGTTGAGGTGGCGGGGGAGCAACCCCTTCAGTACTTC. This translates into CSVEVAGEQPLQYF.